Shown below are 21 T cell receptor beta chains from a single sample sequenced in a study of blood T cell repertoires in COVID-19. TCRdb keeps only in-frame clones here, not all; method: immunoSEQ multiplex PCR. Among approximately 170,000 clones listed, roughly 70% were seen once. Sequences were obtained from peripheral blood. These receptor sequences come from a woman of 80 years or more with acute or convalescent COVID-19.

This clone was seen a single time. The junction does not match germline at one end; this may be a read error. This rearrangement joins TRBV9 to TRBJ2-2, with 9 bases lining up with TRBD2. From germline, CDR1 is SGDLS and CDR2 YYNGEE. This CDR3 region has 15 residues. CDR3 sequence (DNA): TGTGCCCGCAGCGGGGGGCTGGAAGGGGCCGGGGAGCTGTTTTTT. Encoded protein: CARSGGLEGAGELFF.

CDR3 coding DNA: TGTGCCAGCAGCGCGGGCCTAGCGGGAGTCACCGGGGAGCTGTTTTTT. The encoded protein is CASSAGLAGVTGELFF. The V and J genes are TRBV7-6 and TRBJ2-2; 10 nucleotides align to TRBD2. Germline V gives CDR1 SGHVS, CDR2 FNYEAQ. CDR3 length: 16 amino acids. Germline trimming cut 5 bases from V and 4 bases from J; bases unmatched to any gene: 7.

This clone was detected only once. The CDR3 DNA follows: TGTGCCAGCAGAACCGGGACTAGCGGGGCAAATGAGCAGTTCTTC. This gives the protein CASRTGTSGANEQFF. The chain employs TRBV6-6 and TRBJ2-1, with TRBD2 identical over 13 bases. Trimming cost V 6 bases and J 7 bases; bases outside gene matches: 6. The CDR3 is made up of 15 amino acids. Germline values: CDR1 MNHNY, CDR2 SVGAGI (reference sequence).

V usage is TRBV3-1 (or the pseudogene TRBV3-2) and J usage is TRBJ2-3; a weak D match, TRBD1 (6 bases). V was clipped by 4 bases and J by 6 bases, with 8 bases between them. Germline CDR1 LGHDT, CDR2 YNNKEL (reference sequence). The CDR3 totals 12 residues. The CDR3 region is CASSRDRDTQYF. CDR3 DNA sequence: TGTGCCAGCAGCCGAGACAGGGATACGCAGTATTTT.

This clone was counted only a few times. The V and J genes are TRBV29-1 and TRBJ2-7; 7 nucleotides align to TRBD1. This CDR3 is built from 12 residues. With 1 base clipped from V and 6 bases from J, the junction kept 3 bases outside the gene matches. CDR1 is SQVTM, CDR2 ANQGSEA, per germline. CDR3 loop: CSVEVPGGEQYF. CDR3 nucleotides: TGCAGCGTTGAAGTTCCAGGGGGCGAGCAGTACTTC.

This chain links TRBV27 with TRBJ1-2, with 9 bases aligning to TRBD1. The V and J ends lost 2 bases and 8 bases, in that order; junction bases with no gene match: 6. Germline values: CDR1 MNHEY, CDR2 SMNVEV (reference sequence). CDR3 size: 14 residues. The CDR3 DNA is TGTGCCAGCAGTTTAAGTGGGACAGGGTTAGGCTACACCTTC. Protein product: CASSLSGTGLGYTF.

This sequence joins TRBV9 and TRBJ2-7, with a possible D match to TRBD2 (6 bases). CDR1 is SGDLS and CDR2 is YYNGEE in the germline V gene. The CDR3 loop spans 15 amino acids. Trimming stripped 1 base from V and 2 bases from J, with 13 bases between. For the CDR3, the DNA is TGTGCCAGCAGCGTATTTAGCGGTACCCCCTACGAGCAGTACTTC. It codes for CASSVFSGTPYEQYF.

This chain's CDR3 is CASSAGQEDGYTF. In DNA, the CDR3 is TGTGCCAGCTCAGCTGGACAGGAGGATGGCTACACCTTC. This chain joins TRBV18 and TRBJ1-2; 7 bases fit TRBD1. Per germline, CDR1 KGHSH and CDR2 LQKENI. V trimming: 5 bases; J trimming: 6 bases; junction bases outside the gene matches: 6. The CDR3 has 13 residues.

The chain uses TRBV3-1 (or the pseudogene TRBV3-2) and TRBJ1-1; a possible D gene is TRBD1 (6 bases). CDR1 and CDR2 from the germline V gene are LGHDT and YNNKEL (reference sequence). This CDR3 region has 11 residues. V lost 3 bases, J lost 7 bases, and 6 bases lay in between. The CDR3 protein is CASSHRGEAFF. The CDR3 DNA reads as TGTGCCAGCAGCCACAGGGGTGAAGCTTTCTTT.

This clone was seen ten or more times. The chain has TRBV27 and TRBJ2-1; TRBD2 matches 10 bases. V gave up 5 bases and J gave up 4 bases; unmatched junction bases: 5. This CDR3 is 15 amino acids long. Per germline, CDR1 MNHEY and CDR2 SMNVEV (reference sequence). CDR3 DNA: TGTGCCAGCAGTCACAATAGCGGGAGGTACAATGAGCAGTTCTTC. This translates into CASSHNSGRYNEQFF.

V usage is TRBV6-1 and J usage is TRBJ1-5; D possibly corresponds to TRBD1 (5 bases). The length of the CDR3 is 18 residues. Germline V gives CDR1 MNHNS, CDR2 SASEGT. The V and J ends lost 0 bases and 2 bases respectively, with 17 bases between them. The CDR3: CASSEALVGVLGNQPQHF. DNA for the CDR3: TGTGCCAGCAGTGAAGCCTTAGTAGGGGTTCTTGGCAATCAGCCCCAGCATTTT.

The CDR3 DNA is TGCGCCAGCAGCCAAGATCTGGGGGGACAGGGAGCAAATGAGCAGTTCTTC. Residues: CASSQDLGGQGANEQFF. This chain links TRBV4-1 with TRBJ2-1; 9 nucleotides line up with TRBD1. The CDR3 has 17 residues. The germline CDR1 and CDR2 sequences are MGHRA and YSYEKL. Unmatched junction bases numbered 10, after V lost 0 bases and J lost 7 bases.

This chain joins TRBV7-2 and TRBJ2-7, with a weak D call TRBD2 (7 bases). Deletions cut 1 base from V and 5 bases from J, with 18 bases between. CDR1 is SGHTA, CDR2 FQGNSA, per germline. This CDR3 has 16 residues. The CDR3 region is CASSLDFGGGVDEQYF. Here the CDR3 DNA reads TGTGCCAGCAGCTTAGATTTCGGCGGGGGCGTAGACGAGCAGTACTTC. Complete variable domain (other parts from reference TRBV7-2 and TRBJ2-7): GAGVSQSPSNKVTEKGKDVELRCDPISGHTALYWYRQSLGQGLEFLIYFQGNSAPDKSGLPSDRFSAERTGGSVSTLTIQRTQQEDSAVYLCASSLDFGGGVDEQYFGPGTRLTVT.

The CDR3, as DNA: TGCGCCAGCAGCCAAGTTGCAACGGGAGACGGCACCTACGAGCAGTACTTC. Translated: CASSQVATGDGTYEQYF. The chain recombines TRBV4-3 with TRBJ2-7, with a possible D match to TRBD2 (6 bases). The germline V and J ends were trimmed by 1 base and 2 bases, with 18 bases remaining between them. The CDR3 spans 17 residues. CDR1 LGHNA and CDR2 YSLEER come from the germline V gene.

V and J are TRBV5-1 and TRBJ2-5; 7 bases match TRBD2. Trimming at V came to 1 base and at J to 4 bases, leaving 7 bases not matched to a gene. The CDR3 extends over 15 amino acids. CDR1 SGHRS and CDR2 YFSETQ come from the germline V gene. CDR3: CASSLLVGGAETQYF. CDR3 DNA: TGCGCCAGCAGCTTGCTTGTGGGAGGGGCAGAGACCCAGTACTTC.

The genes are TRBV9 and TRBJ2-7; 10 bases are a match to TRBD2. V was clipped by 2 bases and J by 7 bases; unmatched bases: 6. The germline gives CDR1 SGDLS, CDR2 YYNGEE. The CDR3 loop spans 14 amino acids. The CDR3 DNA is TGTGCCAGCAGCGTTAGCGGGAGGCCTGGGGAGCAGTACTTC. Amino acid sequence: CASSVSGRPGEQYF. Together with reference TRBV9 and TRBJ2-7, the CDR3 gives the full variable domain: DSGVTQTPKHLITATGQRVTLRCSPRSGDLSVYWYQQSLDQGLQFLIQYYNGEERAKGNILERFSAQQFPDLHSELNLSSLELGDSALYFCASSVSGRPGEQYFGPGTRLTVT.

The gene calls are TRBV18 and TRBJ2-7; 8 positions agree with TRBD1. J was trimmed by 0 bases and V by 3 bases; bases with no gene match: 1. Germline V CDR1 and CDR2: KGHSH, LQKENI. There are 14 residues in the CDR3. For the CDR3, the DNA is TGTGCCAGCTCACCCGGACAGGGCTCCTACGAGCAGTACTTC. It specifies CASSPGQGSYEQYF.

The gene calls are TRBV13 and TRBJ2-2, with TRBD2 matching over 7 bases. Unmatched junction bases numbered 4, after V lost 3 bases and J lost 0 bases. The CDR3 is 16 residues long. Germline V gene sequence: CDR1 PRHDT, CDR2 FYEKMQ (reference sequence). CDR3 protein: CASSLSLAANTGELFF. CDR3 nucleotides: TGTGCCAGCAGCTTGTCGCTAGCGGCGAACACCGGGGAGCTGTTTTTT. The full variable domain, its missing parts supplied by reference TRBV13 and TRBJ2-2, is AAGVIQSPRHLIKEKRETATLKCYPIPRHDTVYWYQQGPGQDPQFLISFYEKMQSDKGSIPDRFSAQQFSDYHSELNMSSLELGDSALYFCASSLSLAANTGELFFGEGSRLTVL.

In DNA, the CDR3 is TGTGCCAGCAGCCTCCTGACTAATTACAATGAGCAGTTCTTC. It specifies CASSLLTNYNEQFF. The chain carries TRBV7-9 and TRBJ2-1; D is perhaps TRBD2 (5 bases). Trimming left V 5 bases short and J 4 bases short, with 12 bases between. The CDR3 consists of 14 residues. Germline values: CDR1 SEHNR, CDR2 FQNEAQ (reference sequence). The full variable domain, its missing parts supplied by reference TRBV7-9 and TRBJ2-1, is DTGVSQNPRHKITKRGQNVTFRCDPISEHNRLYWYRQTLGQGPEFLTYFQNEAQLEKSRLLSDRFSAERPKGSFSTLEIQRTEQGDSAMYLCASSLLTNYNEQFFGPGTRLTVL.

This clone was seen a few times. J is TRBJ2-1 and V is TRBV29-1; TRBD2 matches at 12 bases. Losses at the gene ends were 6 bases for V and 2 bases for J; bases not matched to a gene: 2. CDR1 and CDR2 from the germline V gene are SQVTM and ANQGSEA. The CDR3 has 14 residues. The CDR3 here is CSVRTSGTYNEQFF. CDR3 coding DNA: TGCAGCGTAAGGACTAGCGGGACCTACAATGAGCAGTTCTTC.

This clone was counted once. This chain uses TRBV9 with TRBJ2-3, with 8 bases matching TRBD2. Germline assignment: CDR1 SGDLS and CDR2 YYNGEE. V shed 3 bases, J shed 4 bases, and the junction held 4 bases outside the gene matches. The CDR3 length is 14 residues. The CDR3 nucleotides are TGTGCCAGCAGCGCGGGGGGGGAGGCAGATACGCAGTATTTT. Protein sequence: CASSAGGEADTQYF. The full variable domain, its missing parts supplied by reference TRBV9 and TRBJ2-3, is DSGVTQTPKHLITATGQRVTLRCSPRSGDLSVYWYQQSLDQGLQFLIQYYNGEERAKGNILERFSAQQFPDLHSELNLSSLELGDSALYFCASSAGGEADTQYFGPGTRLTVL.